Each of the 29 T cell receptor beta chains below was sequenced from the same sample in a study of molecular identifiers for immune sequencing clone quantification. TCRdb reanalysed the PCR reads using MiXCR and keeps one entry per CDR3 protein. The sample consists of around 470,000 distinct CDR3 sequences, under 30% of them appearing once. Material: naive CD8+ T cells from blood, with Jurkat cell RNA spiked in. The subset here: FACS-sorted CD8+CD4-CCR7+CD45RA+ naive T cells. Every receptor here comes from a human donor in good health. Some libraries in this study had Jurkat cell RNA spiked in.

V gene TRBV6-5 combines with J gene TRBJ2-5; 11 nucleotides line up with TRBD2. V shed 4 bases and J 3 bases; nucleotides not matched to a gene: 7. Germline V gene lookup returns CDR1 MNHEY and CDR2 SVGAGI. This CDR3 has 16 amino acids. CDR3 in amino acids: CASSLLSGGAEETQYF. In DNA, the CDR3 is TGTGCCAGCAGTTTACTTAGCGGGGGGGCGGAAGAGACCCAGTACTTC.

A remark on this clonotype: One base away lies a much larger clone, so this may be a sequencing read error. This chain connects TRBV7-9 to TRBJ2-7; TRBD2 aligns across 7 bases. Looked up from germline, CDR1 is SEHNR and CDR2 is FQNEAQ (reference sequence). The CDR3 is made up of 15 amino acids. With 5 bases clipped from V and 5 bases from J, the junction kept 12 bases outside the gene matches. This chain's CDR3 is CASSAVTSSGDEQYF. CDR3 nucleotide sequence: TGTGCCAGCAGCGCTGTGACTAGCTCAGGAGACGAGCAGTACTTC. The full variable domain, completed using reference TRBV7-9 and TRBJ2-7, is DTGVSQNPRHKITKRGQNVTFRCDPISEHNRLYWYRQTLGQGPEFLTYFQNEAQLEKSRLLSDRFSAERPKGSFSTLEIQRTEQGDSAMYLCASSAVTSSGDEQYFGPGTRLTVT.

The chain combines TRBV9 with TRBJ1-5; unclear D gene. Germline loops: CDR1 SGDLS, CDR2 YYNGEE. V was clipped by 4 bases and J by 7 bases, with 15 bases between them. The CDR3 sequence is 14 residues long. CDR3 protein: CASSRGSGEQPQHF. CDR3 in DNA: TGTGCCAGCAGCCGCGGGAGCGGTGAACAGCCCCAGCATTTT.

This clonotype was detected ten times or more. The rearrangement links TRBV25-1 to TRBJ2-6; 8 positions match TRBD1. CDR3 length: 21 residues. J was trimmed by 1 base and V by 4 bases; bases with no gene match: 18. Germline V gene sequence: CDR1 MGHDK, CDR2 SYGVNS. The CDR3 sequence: CASSGYGGQVNHLSGANVLTF. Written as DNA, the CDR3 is TGTGCCAGCAGTGGCTATGGGGGACAGGTCAACCATTTATCTGGGGCCAACGTCCTGACTTTC. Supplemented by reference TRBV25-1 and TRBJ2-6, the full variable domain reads EADIYQTPRYLVIGTGKKITLECSQTMGHDKMYWYQQDPGMELHLIHYSYGVNSTEKGDLSSESTVSRIRTEHFPLTLESARPSHTSQYLCASSGYGGQVNHLSGANVLTFGAGSRLTVL.

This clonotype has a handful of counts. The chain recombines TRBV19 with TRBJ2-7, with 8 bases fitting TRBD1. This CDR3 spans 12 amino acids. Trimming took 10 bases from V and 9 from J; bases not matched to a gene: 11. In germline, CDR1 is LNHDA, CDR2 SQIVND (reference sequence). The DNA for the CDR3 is TGTGCCACCCTGGACAGGGCAAGGGGGCAGTACTTC. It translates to CATLDRARGQYF.

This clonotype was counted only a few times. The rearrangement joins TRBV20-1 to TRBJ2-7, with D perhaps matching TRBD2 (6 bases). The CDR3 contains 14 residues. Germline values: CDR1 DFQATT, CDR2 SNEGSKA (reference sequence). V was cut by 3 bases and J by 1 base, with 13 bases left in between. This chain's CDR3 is CSASAGTDSYEQYF. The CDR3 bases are TGCAGTGCTAGTGCGGGGACTGATTCCTACGAGCAGTACTTC.

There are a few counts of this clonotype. Here the CDR3 DNA reads TGTGCCAGCGAACGGGGGTCGTCGGTCTATGGCTACACCTTC. It is translated as CASERGSSVYGYTF. The rearrangement uses TRBV2 and TRBJ1-2; tentatively, D is TRBD1 (5 bases). Germline V gene data show CDR1 as SNHLY and CDR2 as FYNNEI. The CDR3 runs to 14 residues. V gave up 8 bases and J gave up 4 bases, with 17 bases separating them.

The CDR3 protein is CASSPSGGKGTEAFF. The CDR3 coding sequence is TGTGCCAGCAGCCCTAGCGGGGGGAAAGGCACTGAAGCTTTCTTT. V is TRBV9 and J is TRBJ1-1, with TRBD1 as a possible D gene (5 bases). With 4 bases removed from V and 4 bases from J, the gap between germline ends came to 17 bases. The CDR3 has 15 amino acids. Per the germline V gene, CDR1 is SGDLS and CDR2 is YYNGEE. The full variable domain, its missing parts supplied by reference TRBV9 and TRBJ1-1, is DSGVTQTPKHLITATGQRVTLRCSPRSGDLSVYWYQQSLDQGLQFLIQYYNGEERAKGNILERFSAQQFPDLHSELNLSSLELGDSALYFCASSPSGGKGTEAFFGQGTRLTVV.

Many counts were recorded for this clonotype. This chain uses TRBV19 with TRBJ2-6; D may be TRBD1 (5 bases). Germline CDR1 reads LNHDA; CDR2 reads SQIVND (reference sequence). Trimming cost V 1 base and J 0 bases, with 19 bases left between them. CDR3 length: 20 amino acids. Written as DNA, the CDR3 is TGTGCCAGTAGTATAGTGCCCCCAGGGATTTACGGCTCTGGGGCCAACGTCCTGACTTTC. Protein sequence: CASSIVPPGIYGSGANVLTF.

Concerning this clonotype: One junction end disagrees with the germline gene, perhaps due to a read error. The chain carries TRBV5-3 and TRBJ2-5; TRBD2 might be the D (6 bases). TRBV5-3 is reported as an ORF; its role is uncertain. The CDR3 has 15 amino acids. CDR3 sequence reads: CATGFDGGAIEPQYF. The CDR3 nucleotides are TGTGCCACCGGGTTCGACGGAGGGGCTATAGAGCCCCAGTACTTC.

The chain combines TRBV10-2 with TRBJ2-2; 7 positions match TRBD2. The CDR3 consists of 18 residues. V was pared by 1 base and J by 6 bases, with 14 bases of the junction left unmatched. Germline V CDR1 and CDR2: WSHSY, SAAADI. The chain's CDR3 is CASSEWGGWQVMAGELFF. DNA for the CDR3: TGCGCCAGCAGTGAGTGGGGGGGATGGCAGGTCATGGCCGGGGAGCTGTTTTTT.

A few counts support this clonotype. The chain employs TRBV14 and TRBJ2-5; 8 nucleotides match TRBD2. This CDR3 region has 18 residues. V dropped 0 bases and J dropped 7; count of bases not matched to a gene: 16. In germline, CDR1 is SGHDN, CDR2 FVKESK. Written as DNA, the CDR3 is TGTGCCAGCAGCCAAGAATCCTGGGGCGGGGGGTCCGTCGGGACCCAGTACTTC. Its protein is CASSQESWGGGSVGTQYF.

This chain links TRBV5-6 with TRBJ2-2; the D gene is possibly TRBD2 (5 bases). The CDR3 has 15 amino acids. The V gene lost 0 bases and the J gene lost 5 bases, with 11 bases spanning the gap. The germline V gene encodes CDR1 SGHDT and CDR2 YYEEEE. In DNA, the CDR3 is TGTGCCAGCAGCTTGGTGAGGGAATCTACCGGGGAGCTGTTTTTT. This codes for CASSLVRESTGELFF. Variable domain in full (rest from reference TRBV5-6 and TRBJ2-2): DAGVTQSPTHLIKTRGQQVTLRCSPKSGHDTVSWYQQALGQGPQFIFQYYEEEERQRGNFPDRFSGHQFPNYSSELNVNALLLGDSALYLCASSLVRESTGELFFGEGSRLTVL.

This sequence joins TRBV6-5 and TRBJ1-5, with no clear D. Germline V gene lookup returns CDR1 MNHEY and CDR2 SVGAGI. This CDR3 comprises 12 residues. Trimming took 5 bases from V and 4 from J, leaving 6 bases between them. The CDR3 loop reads CASSDWNQPQHF. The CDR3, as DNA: TGTGCCAGCAGTGACTGGAATCAGCCCCAGCATTTT.

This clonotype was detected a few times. The CDR3 here is CASRMLGYEQYF. CDR3 bases: TGTGCCAGCAGGATGTTGGGCTACGAGCAGTACTTC. The chain links TRBV2 to TRBJ2-7, with no clear D. Germline V gives CDR1 SNHLY, CDR2 FYNNEI. The V end lost 6 bases, the J end lost 3 bases, and 9 bases lay between the germline ends. The CDR3 runs to 12 residues.

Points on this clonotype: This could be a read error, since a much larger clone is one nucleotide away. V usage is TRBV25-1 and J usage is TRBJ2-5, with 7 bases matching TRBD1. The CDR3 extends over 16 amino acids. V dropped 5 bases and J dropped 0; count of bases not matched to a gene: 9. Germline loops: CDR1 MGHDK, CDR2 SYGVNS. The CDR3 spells CASSTVEQGYQETQYF. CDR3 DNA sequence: TGTGCCAGCAGTACGGTTGAACAGGGGTACCAAGAGACCCAGTACTTC. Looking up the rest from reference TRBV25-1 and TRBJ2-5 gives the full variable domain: EADIYQTPRYLVIGTGKKITLECSQTMGHDKMYWYQQDPGMELHLIHYSYGVNSTEKGDLSSESTVSRIRTEHFPLTLESARPSHTSQYLCASSTVEQGYQETQYFGPGTRLLVL.

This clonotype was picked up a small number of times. The CDR3 loop reads CASSHGQNNEKLFF. In DNA form, the CDR3 reads TGTGCCAGCAGCCATGGACAGAATAATGAAAAACTGTTTTTT. The chain combines TRBV5-5 with TRBJ1-4, with D possibly matching TRBD1 (6 bases). The V gene lost 4 bases and the J gene lost 4 bases, with 11 bases spanning the gap. From germline, CDR1 is SGHKS and CDR2 YYEKEE (reference sequence). The CDR3 extends over 14 amino acids.

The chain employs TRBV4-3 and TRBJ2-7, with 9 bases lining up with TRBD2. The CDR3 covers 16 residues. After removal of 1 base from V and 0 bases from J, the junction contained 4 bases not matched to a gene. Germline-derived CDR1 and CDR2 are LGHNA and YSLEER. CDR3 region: CASSQVAGAFSYEQYF. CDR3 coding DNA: TGCGCCAGCAGCCAAGTAGCGGGAGCCTTCTCCTACGAGCAGTACTTC.

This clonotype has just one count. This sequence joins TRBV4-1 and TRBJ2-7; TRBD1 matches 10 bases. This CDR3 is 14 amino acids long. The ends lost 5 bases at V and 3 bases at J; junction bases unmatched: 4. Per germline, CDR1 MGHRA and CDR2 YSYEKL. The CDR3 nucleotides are TGCGCCAGCAGCTACAGGACAGGGGGCTACGAGCAGTACTTC. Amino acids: CASSYRTGGYEQYF.

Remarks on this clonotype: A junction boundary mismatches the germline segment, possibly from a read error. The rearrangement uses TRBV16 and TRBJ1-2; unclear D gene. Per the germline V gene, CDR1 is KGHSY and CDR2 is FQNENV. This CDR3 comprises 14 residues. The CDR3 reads CVSSQSRLDYGYTF. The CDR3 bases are TGTGTCAGCAGCCAATCCAGGCTAGACTATGGCTACACCTTC.

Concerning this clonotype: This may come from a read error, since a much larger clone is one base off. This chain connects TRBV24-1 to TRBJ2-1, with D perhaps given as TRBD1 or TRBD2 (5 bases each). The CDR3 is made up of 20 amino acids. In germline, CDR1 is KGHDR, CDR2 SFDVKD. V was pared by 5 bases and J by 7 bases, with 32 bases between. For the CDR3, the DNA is TGTGCCACCAGTGGGGACCCACGGGGCCGCGCATCAGGAAACGAGAATGAGCAGTTCTTC. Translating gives CATSGDPRGRASGNENEQFF.

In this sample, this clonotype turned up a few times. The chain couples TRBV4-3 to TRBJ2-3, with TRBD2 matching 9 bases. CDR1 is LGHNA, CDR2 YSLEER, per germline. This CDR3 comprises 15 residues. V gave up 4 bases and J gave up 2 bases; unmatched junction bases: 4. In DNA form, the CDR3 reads TGCGCCAGCAGCCCGCAGCGGGGGGCCACAGATACGCAGTATTTT. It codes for CASSPQRGATDTQYF.

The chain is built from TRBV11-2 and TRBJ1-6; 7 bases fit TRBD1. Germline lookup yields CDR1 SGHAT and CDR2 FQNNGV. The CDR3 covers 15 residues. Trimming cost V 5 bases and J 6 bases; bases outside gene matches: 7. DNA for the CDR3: TGTGCCAGCAGCCCCCTGACAGGGAGTAATTCACCCCTCCACTTT. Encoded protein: CASSPLTGSNSPLHF.

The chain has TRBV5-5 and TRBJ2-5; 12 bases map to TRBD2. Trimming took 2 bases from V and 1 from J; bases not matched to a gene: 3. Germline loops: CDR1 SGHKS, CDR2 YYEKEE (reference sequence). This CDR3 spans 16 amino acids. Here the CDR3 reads CASSLWTSGTQETQYF. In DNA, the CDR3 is TGTGCCAGCAGCTTATGGACTAGCGGGACCCAAGAGACCCAGTACTTC.

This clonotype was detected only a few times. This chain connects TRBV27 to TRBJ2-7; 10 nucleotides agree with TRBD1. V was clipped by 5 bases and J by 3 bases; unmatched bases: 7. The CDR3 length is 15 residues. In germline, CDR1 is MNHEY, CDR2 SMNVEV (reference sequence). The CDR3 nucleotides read TGTGCCAGCAGTGGGACAGGGGCTACAAACTACGAGCAGTACTTC. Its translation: CASSGTGATNYEQYF.

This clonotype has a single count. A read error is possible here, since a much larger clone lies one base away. In nucleotides, the CDR3 is TGTGCCAGCAGTTCCCCCAAGACTAGCGTGGGGACAGGGGTCGCCGGGGAGCTGTTTTTT. The encoded protein is CASSSPKTSVGTGVAGELFF. The V gene is TRBV28, the J gene TRBJ2-2; TRBD1 matches at 10 bases. Trimming took 4 bases from V and 6 from J; bases not matched to a gene: 20. In germline, CDR1 is MDHEN, CDR2 SYDVKM. The CDR3 totals 20 residues.

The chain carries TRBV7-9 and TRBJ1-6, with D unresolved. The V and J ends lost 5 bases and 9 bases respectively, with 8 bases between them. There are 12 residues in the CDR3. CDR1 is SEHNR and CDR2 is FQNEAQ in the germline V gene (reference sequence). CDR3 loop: CASSLGISPLHF. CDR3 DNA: TGTGCCAGCAGCCTAGGGATTTCACCCCTCCACTTT.

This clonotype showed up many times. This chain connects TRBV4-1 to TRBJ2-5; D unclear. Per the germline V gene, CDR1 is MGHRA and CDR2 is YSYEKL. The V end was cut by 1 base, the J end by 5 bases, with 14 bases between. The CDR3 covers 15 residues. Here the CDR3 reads CASSQVDSRGETQYF. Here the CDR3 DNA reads TGCGCCAGCAGCCAAGTTGATAGCCGCGGCGAGACCCAGTACTTC.

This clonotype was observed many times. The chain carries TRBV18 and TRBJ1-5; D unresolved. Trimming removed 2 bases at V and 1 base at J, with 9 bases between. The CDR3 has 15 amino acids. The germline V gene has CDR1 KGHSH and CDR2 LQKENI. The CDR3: CASSPYSMSNQPQHF. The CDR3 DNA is TGTGCCAGCTCACCATATTCAATGAGCAATCAGCCCCAGCATTTT.